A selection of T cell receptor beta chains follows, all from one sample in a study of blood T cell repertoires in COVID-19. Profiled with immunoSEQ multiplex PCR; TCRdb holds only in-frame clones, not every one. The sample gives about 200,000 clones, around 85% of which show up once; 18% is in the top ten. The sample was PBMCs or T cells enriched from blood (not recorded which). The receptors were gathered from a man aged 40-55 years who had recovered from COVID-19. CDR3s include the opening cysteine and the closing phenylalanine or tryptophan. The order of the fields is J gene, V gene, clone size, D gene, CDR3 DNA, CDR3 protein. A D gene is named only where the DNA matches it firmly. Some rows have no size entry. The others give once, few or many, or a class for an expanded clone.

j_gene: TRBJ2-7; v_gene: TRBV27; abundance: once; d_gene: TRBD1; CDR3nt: TGTGCCAGCAGTTATAACAGGGGAAGCGAGCAGTACTTC; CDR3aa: CASSYNRGSEQYF
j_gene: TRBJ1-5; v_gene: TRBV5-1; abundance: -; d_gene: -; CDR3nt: TGCGCCAGCAGCTTGGGCAGGGCCCAGCCCCAGCATTTT; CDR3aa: CASSLGRAQPQHF
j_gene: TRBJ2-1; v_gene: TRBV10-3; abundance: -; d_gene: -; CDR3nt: TGTGCCATCAGCCAGGCCCGAGGGGGTTACAATGAGCAGTTCTTC; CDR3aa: CAISQARGGYNEQFF
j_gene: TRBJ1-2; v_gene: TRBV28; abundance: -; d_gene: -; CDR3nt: TGTGCCAGCAGGATCAGTCTTCCCCCCTCTAACTATGGCTACACCTTC; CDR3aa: CASRISLPPSNYGYTF
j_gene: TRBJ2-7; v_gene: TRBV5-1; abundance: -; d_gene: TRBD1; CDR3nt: TGCGCCAGCAGCCTCCGGACAGGGGAAAGCTACGAGCAGTACTTC; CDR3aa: CASSLRTGESYEQYF
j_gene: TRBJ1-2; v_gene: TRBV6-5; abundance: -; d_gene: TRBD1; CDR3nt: TGTGCCAGCAGCGGATACAGGGGGGATAACTATGGCTACACCTTC; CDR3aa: CASSGYRGDNYGYTF
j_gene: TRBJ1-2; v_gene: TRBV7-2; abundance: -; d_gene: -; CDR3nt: TGTGCCAGCAGCTTAACCCACCGGGATACGGCAACCTATGGCTACACCTTC; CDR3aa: CASSLTHRDTATYGYTF
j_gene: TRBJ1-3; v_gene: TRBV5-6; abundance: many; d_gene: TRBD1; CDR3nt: TGTGCCAGCAGCTCCGGGACAGACTCTGGAAACACCATATATTTT; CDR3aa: CASSSGTDSGNTIYF
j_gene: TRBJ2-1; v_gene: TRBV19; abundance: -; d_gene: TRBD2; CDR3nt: TGTGCCAGTAGTATAACTAGCGGAAAGGTCCACAATGAGCAGTTCTTC; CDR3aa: CASSITSGKVHNEQFF
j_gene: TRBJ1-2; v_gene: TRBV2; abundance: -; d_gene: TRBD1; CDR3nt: TGTGCCAGCAGTGGACAGGGGTATGGCTACACCTTC; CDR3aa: CASSGQGYGYTF
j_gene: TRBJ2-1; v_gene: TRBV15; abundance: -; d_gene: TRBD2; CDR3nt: TGTGCCACCAGCAGAACTCCCGCGGGAGTCAATGAGCAGTTCTTC; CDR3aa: CATSRTPAGVNEQFF
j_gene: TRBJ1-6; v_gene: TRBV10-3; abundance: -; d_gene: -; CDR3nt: TGTGCCATCAGTGAGGAGGGCTCCTATAATTCACCCCTCCACTTT; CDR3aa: CAISEEGSYNSPLHF
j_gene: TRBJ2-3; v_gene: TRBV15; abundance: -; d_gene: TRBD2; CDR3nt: TGTGCCACCAGCAGAGACGGGCTAGCGGGAGTCGCAGATACGCAGTATTTT; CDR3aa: CATSRDGLAGVADTQYF
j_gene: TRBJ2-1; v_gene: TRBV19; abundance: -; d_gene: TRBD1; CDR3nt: TGTGCCAGTAGTCTGGAAGGGGGCGATGAGCAGTTCTTC; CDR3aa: CASSLEGGDEQFF
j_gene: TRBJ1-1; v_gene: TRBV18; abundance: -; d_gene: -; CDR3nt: TGTGCCAGCTCACCGTCCCCATCCGGCACTGAAGCTTTCTTT; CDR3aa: CASSPSPSGTEAFF
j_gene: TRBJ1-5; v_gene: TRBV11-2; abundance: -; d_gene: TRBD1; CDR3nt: TGTGCCAGCAGCTTAGCAGGGGGGTTAAATCAGCCCCAGCATTTT; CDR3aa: CASSLAGGLNQPQHF
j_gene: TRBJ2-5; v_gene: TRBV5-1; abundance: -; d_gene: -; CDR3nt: TGCGCCAGCTTAACGGGGTTATTACAAGAGACCCAGTACTTC; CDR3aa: CASLTGLLQETQYF
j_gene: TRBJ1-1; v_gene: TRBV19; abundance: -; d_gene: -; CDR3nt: TGTGCCAGTAGACCACCGGGGAACACTGAAGCTTTCTTT; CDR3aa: CASRPPGNTEAFF
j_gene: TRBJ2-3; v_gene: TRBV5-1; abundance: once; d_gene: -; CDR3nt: TGCGCCAGCAGCCCCTCGGGGGTGATAGCAGATACGCAGTATTTT; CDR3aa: CASSPSGVIADTQYF
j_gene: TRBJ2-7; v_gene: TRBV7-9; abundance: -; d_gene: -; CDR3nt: TGTGCCAGCAGCTCCACTAATTCGGACAGAGGTCGCACCTACGAGCAGTACTTC; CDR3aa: CASSSTNSDRGRTYEQYF
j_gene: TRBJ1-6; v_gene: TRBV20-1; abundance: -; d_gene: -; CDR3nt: TGCAGTGAAGGGGATCATTCACCCCTCCACTTT; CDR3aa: CSEGDHSPLHF
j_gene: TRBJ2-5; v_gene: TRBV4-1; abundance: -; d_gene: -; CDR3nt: TGCGCCAGCAGCCAAGTCCTACAAGAGACCCAGTACTTC; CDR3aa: CASSQVLQETQYF
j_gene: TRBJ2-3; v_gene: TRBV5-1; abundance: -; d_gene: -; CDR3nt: TGCGCCAGCAGCTTTGGCGGGGGCTTGGCTAGCACAGATACGCAGTATTTT; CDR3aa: CASSFGGGLASTDTQYF
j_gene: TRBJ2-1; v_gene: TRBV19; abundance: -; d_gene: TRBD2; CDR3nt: TGTGCCAGTAATCCCGGGACTAGCGGTTACAATGAGCAGTTCTTC; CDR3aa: CASNPGTSGYNEQFF
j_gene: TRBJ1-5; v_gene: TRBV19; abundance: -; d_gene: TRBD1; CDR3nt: TGTGCCAGTAGTATGGACGACAGGGAGGATCAGCCCCAGCATTTT; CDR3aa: CASSMDDREDQPQHF
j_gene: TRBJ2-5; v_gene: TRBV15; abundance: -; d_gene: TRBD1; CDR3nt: TGTGCCACCAGCGTTGGGACAGGCTCACAAGAGACCCAGTACTTC; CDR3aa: CATSVGTGSQETQYF
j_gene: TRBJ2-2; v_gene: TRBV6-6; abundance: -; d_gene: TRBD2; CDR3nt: TGTGCCACCCCAGGCGGAGCGGGAGTTACCGGGGAGCTGTTTTTT; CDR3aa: CATPGGAGVTGELFF
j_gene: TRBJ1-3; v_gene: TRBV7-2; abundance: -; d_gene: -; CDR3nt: TGTGCCAGCAGCTTAGATGGGGGCCGGGGCACCATATATTTT; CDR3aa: CASSLDGGRGTIYF
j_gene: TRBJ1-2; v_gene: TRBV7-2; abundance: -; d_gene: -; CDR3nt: TGTGCCAGCGGGAGGGGCAGTCAACTTAACTATGGCTACACCTTC; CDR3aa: CASGRGSQLNYGYTF
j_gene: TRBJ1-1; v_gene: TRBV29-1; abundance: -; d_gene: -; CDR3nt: TGCAGCGTTAGGACAGACCTGAACACTGAAGCTTTCTTT; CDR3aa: CSVRTDLNTEAFF
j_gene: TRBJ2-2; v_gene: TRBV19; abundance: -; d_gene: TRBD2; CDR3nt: TGTGCCAGTAGTCCACTTAGCGGGAGGGCGAACACCGGGGAGCTGTTTTTT; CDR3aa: CASSPLSGRANTGELFF
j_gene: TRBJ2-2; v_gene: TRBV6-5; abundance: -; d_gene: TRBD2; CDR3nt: TGTGCCATGAGCGCCCCGGGACTAGCGGTCGGGGAGCTGTTTTTT; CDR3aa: CAMSAPGLAVGELFF
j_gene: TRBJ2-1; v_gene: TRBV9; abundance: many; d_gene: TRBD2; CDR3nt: TGTGCCAGCAGCGGCCCTTTAGCGGGAGGGCCGGTTGAAGAGCAGTTCTTC; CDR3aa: CASSGPLAGGPVEEQFF
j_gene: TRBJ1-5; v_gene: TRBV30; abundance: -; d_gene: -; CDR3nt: TGTGCCTGGAGAGACAGGACCAATCAGCCCCAGCATTTT; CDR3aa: CAWRDRTNQPQHF
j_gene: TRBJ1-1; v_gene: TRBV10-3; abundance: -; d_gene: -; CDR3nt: TGTGCCTACAGCGAGGGGGGGGCCGGCACTGAAGCTTTCTTT; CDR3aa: CAYSEGGAGTEAFF
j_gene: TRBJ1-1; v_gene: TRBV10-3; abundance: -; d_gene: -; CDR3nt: TGTGCCATCAGGACCCAGGGGAGGGACACTGAAGCTTTCTTT; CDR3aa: CAIRTQGRDTEAFF
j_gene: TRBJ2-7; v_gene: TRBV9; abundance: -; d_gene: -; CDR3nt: TGTGCCAGCAGCGTAGGACACTCCTACGAGCAGTACTTC; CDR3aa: CASSVGHSYEQYF
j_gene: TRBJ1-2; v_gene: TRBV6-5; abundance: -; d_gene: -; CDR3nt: TGTGCCACCCTGACAGGAGGTCGGGGCTACACCTTC; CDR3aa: CATLTGGRGYTF
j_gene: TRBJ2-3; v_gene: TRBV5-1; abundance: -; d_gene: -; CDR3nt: TGCGCCAGCAGCTTTCAGGGTAGAACAGATACGCAGTATTTT; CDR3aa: CASSFQGRTDTQYF
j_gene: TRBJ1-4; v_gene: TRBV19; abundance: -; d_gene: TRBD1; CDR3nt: TGTGCCAGTAGCGACAGGGGCGGTAATGAAAAACTGTTTTTT; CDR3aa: CASSDRGGNEKLFF
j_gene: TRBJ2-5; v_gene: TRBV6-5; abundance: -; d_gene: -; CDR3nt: TGTGCCTCAGGTCAGCCAGGCGTGAGAGAGACCCAGTACTTC; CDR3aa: CASGQPGVRETQYF
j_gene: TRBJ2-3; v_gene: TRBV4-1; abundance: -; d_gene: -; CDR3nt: TGCGCCAGCAGCCTAGATAGGGGGGGAGGGCCGAGCACAGATACGCAGTATTTT; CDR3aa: CASSLDRGGGPSTDTQYF
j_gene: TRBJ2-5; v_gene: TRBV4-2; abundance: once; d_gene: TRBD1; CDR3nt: TGTGCCAGCAGCCCAGGGTCCGGACAGGGGAGAGAGACCCAGTACTTC; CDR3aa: CASSPGSGQGRETQYF
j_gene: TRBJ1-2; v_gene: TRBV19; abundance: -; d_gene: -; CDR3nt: TGTGCCAGTAGTTTTCTTTCCGGGAACTATGGCTACACCTTC; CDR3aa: CASSFLSGNYGYTF
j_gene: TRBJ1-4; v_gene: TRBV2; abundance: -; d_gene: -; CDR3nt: TGTGCCAGCCGACAGACAGCCAGGACTAATGAAAAACTGTTTTTT; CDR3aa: CASRQTARTNEKLFF